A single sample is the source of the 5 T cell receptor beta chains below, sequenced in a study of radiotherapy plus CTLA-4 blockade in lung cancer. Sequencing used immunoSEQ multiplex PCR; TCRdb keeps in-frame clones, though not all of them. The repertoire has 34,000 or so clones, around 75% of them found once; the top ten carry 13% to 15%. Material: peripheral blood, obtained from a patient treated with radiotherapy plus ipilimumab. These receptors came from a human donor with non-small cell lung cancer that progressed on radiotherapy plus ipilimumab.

This chain's CDR3 is CASSESRVSGRWEYNEQFF. In DNA, the CDR3 is TGTGCCAGCAGTGAATCCAGGGTTAGTGGACGCTGGGAATACAATGAGCAGTTCTTC. The V and J genes are TRBV2 and TRBJ2-1; tentatively, D is TRBD1 (5 bases). The germline CDR1 and CDR2 sequences are SNHLY and FYNNEI. The CDR3 runs 19 residues. The V and J ends lost 2 bases and 4 bases respectively, with 24 bases between them.

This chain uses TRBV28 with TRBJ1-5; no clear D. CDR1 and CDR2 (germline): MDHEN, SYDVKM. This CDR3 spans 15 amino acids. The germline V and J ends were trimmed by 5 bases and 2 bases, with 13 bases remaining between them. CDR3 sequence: CASSPRLLGNQPQHF. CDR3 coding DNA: TGTGCCAGCAGTCCCCGGCTTTTAGGCAATCAGCCCCAGCATTTT.

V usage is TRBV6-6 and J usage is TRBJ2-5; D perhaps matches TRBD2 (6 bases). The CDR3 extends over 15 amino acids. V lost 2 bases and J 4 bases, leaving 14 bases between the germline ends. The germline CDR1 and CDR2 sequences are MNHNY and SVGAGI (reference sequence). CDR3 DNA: TGTGCCAGCAGTTACGGAGGGACGGCCCGAGAGACCCAGTACTTC. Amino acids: CASSYGGTARETQYF.

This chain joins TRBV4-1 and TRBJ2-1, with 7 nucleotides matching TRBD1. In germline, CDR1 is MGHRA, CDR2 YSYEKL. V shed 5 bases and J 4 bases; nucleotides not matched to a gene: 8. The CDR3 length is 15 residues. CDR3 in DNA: TGCGCCAGCAGCAGTGCAGGGGGAGATTACAATGAGCAGTTCTTC. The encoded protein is CASSSAGGDYNEQFF.

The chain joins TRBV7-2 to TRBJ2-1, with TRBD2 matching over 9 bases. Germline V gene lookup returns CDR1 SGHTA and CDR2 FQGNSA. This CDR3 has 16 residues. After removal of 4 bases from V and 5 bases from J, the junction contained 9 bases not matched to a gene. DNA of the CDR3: TGTGCCAGCAGCTCCAAAGCGACTAGCGGAAACAATGAGCAGTTCTTC. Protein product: CASSSKATSGNNEQFF.